Listed here are 6 T cell receptor beta chains from one sample, sequenced in a study of tumor T cells in aggressive B-cell lymphoma. Produced via immunoSEQ multiplex PCR; TCRdb's table is partial and in-frame only. Of about 7,600 clones listed, approximately 85% are singletons. Material for sequencing was tumor tissue. The receptors were gathered from an adult with diffuse large B cell lymphoma.

The chain combines TRBV19 with TRBJ2-1, with 7 bases fitting TRBD1. V lost 8 bases, J lost 6 bases, and 1 base stayed unmatched. CDR1 is LNHDA, CDR2 SQIVND, per germline (reference sequence). The CDR3 consists of 11 residues. This CDR3 reads CASQGVNEQFF. DNA for the CDR3: TGTGCCAGTCAGGGGGTCAATGAGCAGTTCTTC.

This chain joins TRBV7-9 and TRBJ2-5; D gene ambiguous. In germline, CDR1 is SEHNR, CDR2 FQNEAQ (reference sequence). The CDR3 loop spans 13 amino acids. Trimming left V 1 base short and J 2 bases short, with 5 bases between. This CDR3 reads CASSLELQETQYF. Here the CDR3 DNA reads TGTGCCAGCAGCTTAGAACTGCAAGAGACCCAGTACTTC.

This chain links TRBV6-6 with TRBJ2-1, with 10 bases matching TRBD2. In germline, CDR1 is MNHNY, CDR2 SVGAGI (reference sequence). Trimming removed 6 bases from V and 2 bases from J; junction bases left unmatched: 4. The CDR3 loop spans 15 amino acids. CDR3 residues: CASRGLAAAYNEQFF. CDR3 nucleotide sequence: TGTGCCAGCAGAGGACTAGCGGCTGCCTACAATGAGCAGTTCTTC.

The V gene is TRBV4-3, the J gene TRBJ2-1; unclear D gene. Germline V gives CDR1 LGHNA, CDR2 YSLEER. The CDR3 runs to 15 residues. Trimming cost V 1 base and J 5 bases, with 12 bases left between them. CDR3 nucleotides: TGCGCCAGCAGCCAAGGTTCCGGGTTCCACAATGAGCAGTTCTTC. It is translated as CASSQGSGFHNEQFF.

V is TRBV10-3 and J is TRBJ2-1, with D possibly matching TRBD2 (5 bases). The CDR3 has 13 residues. V was trimmed by 4 bases and J by 8 bases, leaving 12 bases between them. Germline values: CDR1 ENHRY, CDR2 SYGVKD. DNA for the CDR3: TGTGCCATCAGTGTGAGGGATGGCGATGAGCAGTTCTTC. It yields the protein CAISVRDGDEQFF.

The V and J genes are TRBV4-2 and TRBJ1-1; 7 bases are shared with TRBD1. After removal of 4 bases from V and 4 bases from J, the junction contained 6 bases not matched to a gene. Germline V gives CDR1 LGHNA, CDR2 YNFKEQ. CDR3 length equals 14 residues. The CDR3 DNA sequence: TGTGCCAGCAGCCGGTCTGAGGGGGCCACTGAAGCTTTCTTT. This gives the protein CASSRSEGATEAFF.